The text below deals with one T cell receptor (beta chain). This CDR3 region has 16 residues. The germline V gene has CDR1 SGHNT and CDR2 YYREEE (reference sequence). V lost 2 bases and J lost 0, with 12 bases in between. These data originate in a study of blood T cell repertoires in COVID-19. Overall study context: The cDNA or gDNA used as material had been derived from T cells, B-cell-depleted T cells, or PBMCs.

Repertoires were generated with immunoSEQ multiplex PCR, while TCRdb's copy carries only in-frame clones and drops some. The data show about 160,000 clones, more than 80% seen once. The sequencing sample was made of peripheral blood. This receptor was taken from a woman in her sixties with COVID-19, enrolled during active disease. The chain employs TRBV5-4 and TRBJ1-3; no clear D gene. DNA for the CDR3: TGTGCCAGCAGCTTTGCGGGTCGAACCTCTGGAAACACCATATATTTT. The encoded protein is CASSFAGRTSGNTIYF.